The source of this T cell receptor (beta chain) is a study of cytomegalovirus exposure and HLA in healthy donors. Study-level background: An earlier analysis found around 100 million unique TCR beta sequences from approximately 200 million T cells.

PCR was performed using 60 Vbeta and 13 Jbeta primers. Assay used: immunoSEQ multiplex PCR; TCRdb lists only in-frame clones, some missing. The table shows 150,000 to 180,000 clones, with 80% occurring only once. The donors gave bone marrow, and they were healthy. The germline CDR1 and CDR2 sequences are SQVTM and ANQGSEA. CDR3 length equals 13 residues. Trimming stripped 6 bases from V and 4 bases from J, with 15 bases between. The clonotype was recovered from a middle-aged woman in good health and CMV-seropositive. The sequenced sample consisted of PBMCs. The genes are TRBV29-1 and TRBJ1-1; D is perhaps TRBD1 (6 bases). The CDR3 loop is CSVRTKQGTEAFF. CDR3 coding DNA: TGCAGCGTGAGGACCAAACAGGGCACTGAAGCTTTCTTT.